This T cell receptor (beta chain) is drawn from a study of identical twins. Germline V gene lookup returns CDR1 SGHAT and CDR2 FQNNGV. The V end was cut by 5 bases, the J end by 1 base, with 9 bases between. CDR3 length: 13 residues. Study-wide points: The abundant beta clonotypes from cord blood had fewer insertions, and memory repertoires had none of this.

Healthy Caucasians provided all donations. In its sample, this clonotype was seen a few times. What it recognizes is unknown. Template switching, a step in the protocol, added a universal primer site, and cDNA carried unique molecular identifiers. TCRdb re-called the 5' RACE reads through MiXCR, storing one row per CDR3 protein. The table records 270,000 or so distinct CDR3 sequences, about 9% of them present only once. The sample also formed part of further work on yellow fever vaccine responses in identical twins.

This sequence was found in a woman aged 18 to 35 in good health. The material sequenced was CD8+ T cells sorted from blood. The chain is built from TRBV11-2 and TRBJ2-7; possible D gene TRBD1, 5 bases. The CDR3 DNA reads TGTGCCAGCAGCACGGACACGTCCTACGAGCAGTACTTC. Residues: CASSTDTSYEQYF. The entire variable domain, with the rest obtained from reference TRBV11-2 and TRBJ2-7, is as follows: EAGVAQSPRYKIIEKRQSVAFWCNPISGHATLYWYQQILGQGPKLLIQFQNNGVVDDSQLPKDRFSAERLKGVDSTLKIQPAKLEDSAVYLCASSTDTSYEQYFGPGTRLTVT.